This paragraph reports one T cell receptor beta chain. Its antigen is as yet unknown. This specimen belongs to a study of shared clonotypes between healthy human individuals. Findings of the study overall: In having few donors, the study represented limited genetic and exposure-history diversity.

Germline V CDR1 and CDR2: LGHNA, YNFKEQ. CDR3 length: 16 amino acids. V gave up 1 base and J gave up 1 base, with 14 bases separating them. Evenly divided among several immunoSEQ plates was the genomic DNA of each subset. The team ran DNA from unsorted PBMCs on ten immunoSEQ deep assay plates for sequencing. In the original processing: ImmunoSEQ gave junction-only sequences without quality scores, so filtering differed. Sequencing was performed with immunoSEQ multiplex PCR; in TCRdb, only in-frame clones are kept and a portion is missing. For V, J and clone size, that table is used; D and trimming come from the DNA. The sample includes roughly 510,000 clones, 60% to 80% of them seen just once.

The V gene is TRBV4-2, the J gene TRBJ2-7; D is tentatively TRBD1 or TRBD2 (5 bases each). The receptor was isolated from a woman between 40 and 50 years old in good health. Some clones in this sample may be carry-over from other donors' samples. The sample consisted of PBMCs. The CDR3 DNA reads TGTGCCAGCAGCCAAGGTCAAGCGGCAGGGTCCTACGAGCAGTACTTC. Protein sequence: CASSQGQAAGSYEQYF.